One sample yielded the 21 T cell receptor beta chains listed below, sequenced in a study of cytotoxic CD8 clonotypes in ibrutinib-treated CLL. Only in-frame clones appear in the TCRdb table, and some are missing; sequencing was by immunoSEQ multiplex PCR. The repertoire holds roughly 180,000 clones, roughly 80% seen once, with over 4.5% in the top ten. The sequencing used PBMCs, collected after 24 months of ibrutinib treatment. These receptors all come from a human donor with chronic lymphocytic leukemia.

This sequence joins TRBV4-3 and TRBJ2-3; 9 bases match TRBD2. The length of the CDR3 is 14 residues. Germline values: CDR1 LGHNA, CDR2 YSLEER. V lost 4 bases and J lost 6; bases outside the gene matches: 5. CDR3 sequence: CASSLSGSTDTQYF. The CDR3 nucleotides read TGCGCCAGCAGCCTTAGCGGGAGTACGGATACGCAGTATTTT.

The V gene is TRBV19, the J gene TRBJ2-6; 7 nucleotides match TRBD1. V trimming: 7 bases; J trimming: 2 bases; junction bases outside the gene matches: 8. This CDR3 is built from 16 residues. Germline V gene lookup returns CDR1 LNHDA and CDR2 SQIVND (reference sequence). DNA for the CDR3: TGTGCCAGTATCTCAGGGGGTTTAACTGGGGCCAACGTCCTGACTTTC. Translated: CASISGGLTGANVLTF.

The chain combines TRBV27 with TRBJ2-7; 9 positions match TRBD1. Trimming removed 4 bases from V and 1 base from J; junction bases left unmatched: 5. This CDR3 comprises 15 residues. Germline V gene data show CDR1 as MNHEY and CDR2 as SMNVEV (reference sequence). CDR3 nucleotides: TGTGCCAGCAGTTACCGAGGACAGGGGTCCTACGAGCAGTACTTC. Protein product: CASSYRGQGSYEQYF.

This chain uses TRBV7-3 with TRBJ1-5; D might be TRBD1 (5 bases). Trimming removed 4 bases from V and 7 bases from J, with 11 bases in between. The germline CDR1 and CDR2 sequences are SGHTA and FQGTGA. The CDR3 totals 13 residues. CDR3 sequence reads: CASSWGSGQPQHF. CDR3 nucleotide sequence: TGTGCCAGCAGCTGGGGGTCTGGGCAGCCCCAGCATTTT.

In this sample, this clone turned up a few times. This chain uses TRBV4-3 with TRBJ1-4, with 10 bases matching TRBD1. The germline CDR1 and CDR2 sequences are LGHNA and YSLEER. Germline trimming cut 1 base from V and 11 bases from J; bases unmatched to any gene: 4. There are 14 residues in the CDR3. CDR3 nucleotide sequence: TGCGCCAGCAGCCAAGGAGGACAGGGGGGGAAACTGTTTTTT. It codes for CASSQGGQGGKLFF.

This chain links TRBV5-1 with TRBJ1-4, with D unresolved. The CDR3 loop spans 13 amino acids. CDR1 and CDR2 (germline): SGHRS, YFSETQ. V lost 0 bases and J lost 3, with 3 bases in between. The CDR3 DNA sequence: TGCGCCAGCAGCTTGGTCGCTAATGAAAAACTGTTTTTT. The encoded protein is CASSLVANEKLFF.

This clone was observed once. The V gene is TRBV5-4, the J gene TRBJ1-4; D is perhaps TRBD1 (5 bases). Germline CDR1 is SGHNT and CDR2 is YYREEE (reference sequence). V was pared by 3 bases and J by 7 bases, with 13 bases between. This CDR3 spans 14 amino acids. The CDR3 DNA reads as TGTGCCAGCAGCTCCGGGACGGAGAGTGAAAAACTGTTTTTT. Protein sequence: CASSSGTESEKLFF.

The chain couples TRBV6-6 to TRBJ1-2; TRBD1 matches at 8 bases. Germline values: CDR1 MNHNY, CDR2 SVGAGI (reference sequence). This CDR3 has 15 residues. Germline trimming cut 0 bases from V and 4 bases from J; bases unmatched to any gene: 4. CDR3 loop: CASSYSSGQVYGYTF. CDR3 nucleotide sequence: TGTGCCAGCAGTTACTCCTCGGGACAGGTCTATGGCTACACCTTC.

The count of this clone is one. The J gene is TRBJ2-1, the V gene TRBV7-2; TRBD1 matches 7 bases. This CDR3 contains 17 residues. Per the germline V gene, CDR1 is SGHTA and CDR2 is FQGNSA. Trimming removed 0 bases from V and 6 bases from J; junction bases left unmatched: 11. The CDR3 nucleotides are TGTGCCAGCAGCTTAGCACGGTTGGGGCAGGGGGTCAATGAGCAGTTCTTC. Translated, it gives CASSLARLGQGVNEQFF.

The V call is TRBV2, the J call TRBJ1-5; the match to TRBD1 covers 9 bases. The CDR3 is made up of 15 amino acids. V trimming: 8 bases; J trimming: 2 bases; junction bases outside the gene matches: 7. CDR1 is SNHLY and CDR2 is FYNNEI in the germline V gene. DNA for the CDR3: TGTGCCAGCGCTCGACAGGGGGTAGGCAATCAGCCCCAGCATTTT. It translates to CASARQGVGNQPQHF.

V and J are TRBV6-1 and TRBJ1-2, with TRBD1 as a possible D gene (6 bases). CDR3 size: 12 residues. The germline CDR1 and CDR2 sequences are MNHNS and SASEGT. V was shortened by 5 bases and J by 7 bases, with 11 bases between the two germline ends. The CDR3 spells CASSLYRVGYTF. The CDR3 coding sequence is TGTGCCAGCAGTTTGTACAGGGTTGGCTACACCTTC.

The chain couples TRBV18 to TRBJ1-4; D unclear. Germline CDR1 and CDR2: KGHSH and LQKENI. Trimming removed 6 bases from V and 5 bases from J, with 10 bases in between. This CDR3 spans 13 amino acids. CDR3 amino acids: CASSSGLNEKLFF. In nucleotides, the CDR3 is TGTGCCAGCTCCTCGGGTTTAAATGAAAAACTGTTTTTT. Full variable domain (remainder filled in from reference TRBV18 and TRBJ1-4): NAGVMQNPRHLVRRRGQEARLRCSPMKGHSHVYWYRQLPEEGLKFMVYLQKENIIDESGMPKERFSAEFPKEGPSILRIQQVVRGDSAAYFCASSSGLNEKLFFGSGTQLSVL.

This sequence joins TRBV7-8 and TRBJ1-2; 7 nucleotides line up with TRBD1. V was clipped by 4 bases and J by 0 bases; unmatched bases: 8. Germline assignment: CDR1 SGHVS and CDR2 FQNEAQ. CDR3 length: 16 residues. CDR3 sequence (DNA): TGTGCCAGCAGCTCCGACAGGGCCAGAACTAACTATGGCTACACCTTC. Amino acids: CASSSDRARTNYGYTF.

The chain couples TRBV2 to TRBJ1-1; TRBD1 matches at 9 bases. The V gene end was trimmed by 10 bases and the J gene end by 6 bases; junction bases not matched to a gene: 9. This CDR3 has 13 residues. From germline, CDR1 is SNHLY and CDR2 FYNNEI. This CDR3 is CANPGQGLSEAFF. CDR3 sequence (DNA): TGTGCCAACCCGGGACAGGGTCTATCTGAAGCTTTCTTT.

The chain couples TRBV4-3 to TRBJ2-2; 10 nucleotides agree with TRBD2. CDR3 length: 18 amino acids. Trimming at V came to 4 bases and at J to 5 bases, leaving 13 bases not matched to a gene. The V gene's germline CDR1 is LGHNA and CDR2 YSLEER. CDR3 bases: TGCGCCAGCAGCCCCTGGGCGGCTAGCGGGAGTATGACCGGGGAGCTGTTTTTT. Its translation: CASSPWAASGSMTGELFF.

This CDR3 reads CASSEGGRSYGYTF. CDR3 in DNA: TGTGCCAGCAGTGAAGGGGGCAGGTCCTATGGCTACACCTTC. The chain employs TRBV6-1 and TRBJ1-2, with D perhaps TRBD1 (5 bases). Trimming left V 1 base short and J 4 bases short, with 10 bases between. Germline V gives CDR1 MNHNS, CDR2 SASEGT. This CDR3 is built from 14 residues.

The chain links TRBV9 to TRBJ1-3; D gene ambiguous. Germline CDR1 is SGDLS and CDR2 is YYNGEE. Trimming took 5 bases from V and 0 from J, leaving 6 bases between them. The CDR3 is 13 residues long. CDR3 DNA: TGTGCCAGCAGTTACAGCTCTGGAAACACCATATATTTT. Its protein product is CASSYSSGNTIYF.

CDR3 DNA sequence: TGTGCCAGCAGCACCTATAGAGAAGAAAAACTGTTTTTT. It specifies CASSTYREEKLFF. The chain has TRBV7-2 and TRBJ1-4; D not resolved. This CDR3 region has 13 residues. The germline CDR1 and CDR2 sequences are SGHTA and FQGNSA. The V end lost 5 bases, the J end lost 8 bases, and 12 bases lay between the germline ends.

This clone was recorded only once. The chain couples TRBV2 to TRBJ2-7; 8 bases map to TRBD1. The CDR3 sequence is 14 residues long. Trimming cost V 6 bases and J 2 bases; bases outside gene matches: 6. Germline CDR1 SNHLY, CDR2 FYNNEI. The CDR3: CASSANRGAYEQYF. DNA of the CDR3: TGTGCCAGCAGCGCCAACAGGGGGGCCTACGAGCAGTACTTC.

This chain connects TRBV7-2 to TRBJ2-1; D may be TRBD1 (5 bases). The CDR3 has 12 amino acids. The germline gives CDR1 SGHTA, CDR2 FQGNSA. The V and J ends lost 4 bases and 8 bases respectively, with 9 bases between them. The CDR3 loop reads CASSSQQDEQFF. The CDR3 coding sequence is TGTGCCAGCAGCTCCCAACAGGATGAGCAGTTCTTC.

The chain has TRBV19 and TRBJ2-3; D is unclear. Trimming took off 4 bases at V and 2 bases at J, with 7 bases between the two ends. CDR1 and CDR2 (germline): LNHDA, SQIVND (reference sequence). The CDR3 loop spans 13 amino acids. CDR3 region: CASSNQATDTQYF. As DNA, the CDR3 is TGTGCCAGTAGTAACCAGGCCACAGATACGCAGTATTTT.